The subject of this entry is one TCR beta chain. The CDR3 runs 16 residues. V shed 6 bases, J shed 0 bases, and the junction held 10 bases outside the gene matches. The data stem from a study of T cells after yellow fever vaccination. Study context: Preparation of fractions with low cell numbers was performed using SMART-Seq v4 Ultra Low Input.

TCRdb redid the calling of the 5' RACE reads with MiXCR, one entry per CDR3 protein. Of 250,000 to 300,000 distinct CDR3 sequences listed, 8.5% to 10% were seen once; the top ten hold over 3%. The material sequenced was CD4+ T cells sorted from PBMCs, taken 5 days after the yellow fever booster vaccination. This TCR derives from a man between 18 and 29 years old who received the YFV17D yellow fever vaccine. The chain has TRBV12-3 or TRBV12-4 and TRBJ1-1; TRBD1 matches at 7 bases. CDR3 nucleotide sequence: TGTGCCAGCAGCCCCACCCCGGACAGGTTGAACACTGAAGCTTTCTTT. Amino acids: CASSPTPDRLNTEAFF.